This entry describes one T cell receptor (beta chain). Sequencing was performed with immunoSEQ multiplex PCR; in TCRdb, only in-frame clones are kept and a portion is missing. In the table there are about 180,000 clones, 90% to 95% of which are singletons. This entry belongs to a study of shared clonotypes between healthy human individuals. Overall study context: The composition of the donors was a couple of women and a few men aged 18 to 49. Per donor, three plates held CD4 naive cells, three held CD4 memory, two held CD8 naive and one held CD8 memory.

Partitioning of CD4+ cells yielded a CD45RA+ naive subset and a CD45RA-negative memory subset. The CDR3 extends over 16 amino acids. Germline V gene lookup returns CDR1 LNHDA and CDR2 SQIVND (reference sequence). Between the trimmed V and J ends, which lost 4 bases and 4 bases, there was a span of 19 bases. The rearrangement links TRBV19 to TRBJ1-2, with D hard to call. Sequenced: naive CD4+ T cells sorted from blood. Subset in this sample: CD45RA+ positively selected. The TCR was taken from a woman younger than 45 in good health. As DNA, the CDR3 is TGTGCCAGTAGTACCTACTCCGGGAGTCTGGGCTATGGCTACACCTTC. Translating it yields CASSTYSGSLGYGYTF.